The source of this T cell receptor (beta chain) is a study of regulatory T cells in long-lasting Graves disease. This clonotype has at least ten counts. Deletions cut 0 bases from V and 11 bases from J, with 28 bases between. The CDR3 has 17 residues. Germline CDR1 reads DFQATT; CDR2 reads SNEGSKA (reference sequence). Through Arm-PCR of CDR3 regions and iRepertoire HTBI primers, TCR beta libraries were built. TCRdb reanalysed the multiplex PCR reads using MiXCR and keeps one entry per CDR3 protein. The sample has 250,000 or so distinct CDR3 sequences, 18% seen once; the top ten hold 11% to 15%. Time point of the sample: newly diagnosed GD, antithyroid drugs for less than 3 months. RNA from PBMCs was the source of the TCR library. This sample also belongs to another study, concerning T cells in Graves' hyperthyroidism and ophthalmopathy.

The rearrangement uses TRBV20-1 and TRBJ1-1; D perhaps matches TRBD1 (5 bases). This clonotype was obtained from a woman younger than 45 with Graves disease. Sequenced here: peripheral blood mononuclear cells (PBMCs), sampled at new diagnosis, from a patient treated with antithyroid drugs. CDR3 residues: CSARDPVGVRTTREAFF. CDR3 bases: TGCAGTGCTAGAGATCCGGTGGGGGTACGAACAACGCGCGAGGCTTTCTTT.